The clone carrying this TCR beta chain has only a few counts. The germline V and J ends were trimmed by 9 bases and 1 base, with 18 bases remaining between them. CDR3 length: 15 residues. The germline V gene encodes CDR1 ENHRY and CDR2 SYGVKD. The sample is drawn from a study of T-cell reconstitution after alpha-beta-depleted transplantation in children. Preparation of the TCRbeta library was carried out with unique molecular identifiers. TCRdb re-derived calls from the PCR reads in MiXCR, one entry per CDR3 protein. Found here are a few hundred thousand distinct CDR3 sequences, roughly 30% of them singletons; the top ten hold under 45%.

Specimen: PBMCs, collected before TCRalphabeta/CD19-depleted stem cell transplant. The sequence was collected from a boy younger than two with Wiskott-Aldrich syndrome, due to receive a stem cell transplant. The V and J genes are TRBV10-3 and TRBJ1-2; D perhaps matches TRBD1 (6 bases). In nucleotides, the CDR3 is TGTGCCATACAAGGGACATATCAGGATAACTATGGCTACACCTTC. It specifies CAIQGTYQDNYGYTF.